The T cell receptor (beta chain) described here comes from a study of response to subunit inactivated influenza vaccine. Trimming left V 8 bases short and J 3 bases short, with 22 bases between. Germline CDR1 MNHNS, CDR2 SASEGT. This CDR3 comprises 16 residues. TCRdb re-derived calls from the RT-PCR reads in MiXCR, one entry per CDR3 protein. The sample lists just under 550,000 distinct CDR3 sequences; approximately 22% were seen once. These same data were also listed under a study on T cells expressing NK-cell markers. As that study records: Libraries used 5'RACE template switching adding universal primer site and UMIs. NKG2C+ dominant clonotype frequencies in about six donors were 1.0-7.0% of CD8+ T cells. These same clonotypes (in a few donors) also led the CD3+CD56-NKG2C+ fraction. Evidence did not settle whether expanded NKG2C+ T cell clones targeted HCMV.

This chain connects TRBV6-1 to TRBJ2-5, with a weak D call TRBD1 (5 bases). The material was CD4+ T cells sorted from PBMCs, obtained roughly 12 days after vaccination. The receptor was derived from a man aged 45-65 years who received an inactivated influenza vaccine. The CDR3 here is CASSRLGRQPKETQYF. The CDR3 DNA sequence: TGTGCCAGCTCACGTCTCGGCCGACAGCCCAAAGAGACCCAGTACTTC.